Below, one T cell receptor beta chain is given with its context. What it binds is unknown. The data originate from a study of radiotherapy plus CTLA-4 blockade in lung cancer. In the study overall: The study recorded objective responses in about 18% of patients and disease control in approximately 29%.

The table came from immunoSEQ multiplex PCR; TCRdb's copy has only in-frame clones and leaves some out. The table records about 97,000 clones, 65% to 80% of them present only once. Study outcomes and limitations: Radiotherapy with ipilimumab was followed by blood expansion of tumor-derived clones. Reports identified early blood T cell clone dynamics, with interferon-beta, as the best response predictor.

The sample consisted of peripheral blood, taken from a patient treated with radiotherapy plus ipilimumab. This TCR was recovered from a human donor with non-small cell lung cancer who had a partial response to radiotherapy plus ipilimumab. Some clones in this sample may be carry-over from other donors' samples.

CDR3 amino acids: CASSSDRGTYEQYF. The DNA for the CDR3 is TGTGCCAGCAGCTCGGACAGGGGAACCTACGAGCAGTACTTC. V is TRBV11-2 and J is TRBJ2-7, with TRBD1 matching over 9 bases. V lost 4 bases and J lost 2; bases outside the gene matches: 3. Germline-derived CDR1 and CDR2 are SGHAT and FQNNGV. The CDR3 covers 14 residues.